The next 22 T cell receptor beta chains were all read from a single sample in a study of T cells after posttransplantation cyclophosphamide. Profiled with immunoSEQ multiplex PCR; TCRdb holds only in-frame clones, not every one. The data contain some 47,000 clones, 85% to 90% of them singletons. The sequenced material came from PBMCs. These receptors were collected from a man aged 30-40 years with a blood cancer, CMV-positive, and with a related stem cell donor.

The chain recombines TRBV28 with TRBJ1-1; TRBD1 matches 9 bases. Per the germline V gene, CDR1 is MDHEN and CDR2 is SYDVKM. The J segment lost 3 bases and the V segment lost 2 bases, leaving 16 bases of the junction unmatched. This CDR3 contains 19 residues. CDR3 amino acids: CASSLLKDRGFKLHTEAFF. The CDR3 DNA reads TGTGCCAGCAGTTTACTGAAGGACAGGGGTTTCAAATTGCACACTGAAGCTTTCTTT.

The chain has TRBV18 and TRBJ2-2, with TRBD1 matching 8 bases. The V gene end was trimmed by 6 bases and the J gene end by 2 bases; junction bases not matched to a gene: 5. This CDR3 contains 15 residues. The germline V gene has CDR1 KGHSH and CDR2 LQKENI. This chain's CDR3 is CASSRTGSNTGELFF. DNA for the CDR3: TGTGCCAGCTCGCGGACAGGGTCCAACACCGGGGAGCTGTTTTTT. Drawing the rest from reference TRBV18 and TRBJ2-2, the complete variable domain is NAGVMQNPRHLVRRRGQEARLRCSPMKGHSHVYWYRQLPEEGLKFMVYLQKENIIDESGMPKERFSAEFPKEGPSILRIQQVVRGDSAAYFCASSRTGSNTGELFFGEGSRLTVL.

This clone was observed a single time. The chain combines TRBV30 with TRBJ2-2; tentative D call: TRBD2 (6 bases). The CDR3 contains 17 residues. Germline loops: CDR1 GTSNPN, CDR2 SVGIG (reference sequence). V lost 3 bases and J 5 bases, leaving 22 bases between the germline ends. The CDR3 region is CAWRGWSLEGLTGELFF. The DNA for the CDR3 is TGTGCCTGGAGAGGATGGTCCCTGGAGGGTTTGACCGGGGAGCTGTTTTTT.

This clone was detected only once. DNA for the CDR3: TGCGCCAGCAGACCTGGACAGGGGGCCAGCATTCAGTACTTC. This sequence encodes CASRPGQGASIQYF. J is TRBJ2-4 and V is TRBV5-1, with TRBD1 matching over 11 bases. The CDR3 totals 14 residues. The germline V gene has CDR1 SGHRS and CDR2 YFSETQ. V shed 5 bases, J shed 9 bases, and the junction held 7 bases outside the gene matches. Drawing the rest from reference TRBV5-1 and TRBJ2-4, the complete variable domain is KAGVTQTPRYLIKTRGQQVTLSCSPISGHRSVSWYQQTPGQGLQFLFEYFSETQRNKGNFPGRFSGRQFSNSRSEMNVSTLELGDSALYLCASRPGQGASIQYFGAGTRLSVL.

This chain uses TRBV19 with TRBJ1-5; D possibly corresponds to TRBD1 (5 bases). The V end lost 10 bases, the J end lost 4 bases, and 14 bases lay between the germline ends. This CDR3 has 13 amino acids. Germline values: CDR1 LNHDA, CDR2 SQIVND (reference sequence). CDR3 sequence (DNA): TGTGCCACCTCCGGGGGAGGTAATCAGCCCCAGCATTTT. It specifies CATSGGGNQPQHF.

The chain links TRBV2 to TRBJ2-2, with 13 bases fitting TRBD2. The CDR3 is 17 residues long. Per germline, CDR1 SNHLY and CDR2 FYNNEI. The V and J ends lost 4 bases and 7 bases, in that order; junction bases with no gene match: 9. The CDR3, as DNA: TGTGCCAGCAGTGTTTTGACTAGCGGGAGGCCGGGCGGGGAGCTGTTTTTT. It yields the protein CASSVLTSGRPGGELFF.

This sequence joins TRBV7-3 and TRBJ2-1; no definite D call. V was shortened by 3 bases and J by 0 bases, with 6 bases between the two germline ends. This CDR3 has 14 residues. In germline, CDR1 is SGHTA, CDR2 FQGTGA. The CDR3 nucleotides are TGTGCCAGCAGCTTTTCAAACTCCTACAATGAGCAGTTCTTC. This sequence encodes CASSFSNSYNEQFF.

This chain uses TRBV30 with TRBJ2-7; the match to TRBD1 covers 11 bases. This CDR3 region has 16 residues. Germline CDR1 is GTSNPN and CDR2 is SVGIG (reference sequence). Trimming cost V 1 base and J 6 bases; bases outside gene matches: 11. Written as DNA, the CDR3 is TGTGCCTGGAGTGCTATGGACAGGGGGCGCGTTGGCGAGCAGTACTTC. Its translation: CAWSAMDRGRVGEQYF.

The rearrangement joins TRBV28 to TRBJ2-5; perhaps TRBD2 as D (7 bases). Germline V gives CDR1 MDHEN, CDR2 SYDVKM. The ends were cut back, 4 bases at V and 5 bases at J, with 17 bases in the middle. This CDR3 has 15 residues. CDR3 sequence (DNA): TGTGCCAGCAGTTCTCCCCGGGGGGCCGAGGAGACCCAGTACTTC. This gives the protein CASSSPRGAEETQYF.

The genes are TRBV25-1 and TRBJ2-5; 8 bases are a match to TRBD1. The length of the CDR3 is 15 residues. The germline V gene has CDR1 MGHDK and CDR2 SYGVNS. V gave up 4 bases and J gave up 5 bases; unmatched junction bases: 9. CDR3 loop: CASSAAGTGWETQYF. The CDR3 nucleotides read TGTGCCAGCAGTGCGGCCGGGACAGGATGGGAGACCCAGTACTTC. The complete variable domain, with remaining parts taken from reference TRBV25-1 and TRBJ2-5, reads EADIYQTPRYLVIGTGKKITLECSQTMGHDKMYWYQQDPGMELHLIHYSYGVNSTEKGDLSSESTVSRIRTEHFPLTLESARPSHTSQYLCASSAAGTGWETQYFGPGTRLLVL.

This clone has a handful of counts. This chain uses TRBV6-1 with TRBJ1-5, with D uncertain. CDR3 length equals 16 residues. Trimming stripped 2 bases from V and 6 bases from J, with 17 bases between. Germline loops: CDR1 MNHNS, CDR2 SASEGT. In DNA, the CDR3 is TGTGCCAGCAGTGAAAGCGGGCCACAGATCGGTCAGCCCCAGCATTTT. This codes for CASSESGPQIGQPQHF.

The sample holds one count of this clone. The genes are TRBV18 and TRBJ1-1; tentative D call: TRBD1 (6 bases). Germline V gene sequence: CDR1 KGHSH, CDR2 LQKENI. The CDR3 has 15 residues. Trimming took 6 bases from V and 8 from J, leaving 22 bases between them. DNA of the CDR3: TGTGCCAGCTCCCCGCCCGGGACATCGGGGTCGGAAGCTTTCTTT. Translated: CASSPPGTSGSEAFF.

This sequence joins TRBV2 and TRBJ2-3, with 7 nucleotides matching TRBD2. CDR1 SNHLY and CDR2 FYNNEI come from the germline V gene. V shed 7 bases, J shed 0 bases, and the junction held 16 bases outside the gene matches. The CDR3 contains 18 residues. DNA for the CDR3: TGTGCCAGCACCATGCGGCTGCTAGCGGACTCTAGCACAGATACGCAGTATTTT. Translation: CASTMRLLADSSTDTQYF.

The CDR3 protein is CASSREGTGGTTNEKLFF. The CDR3 region has the DNA TGTGCCAGCAGCCGCGAGGGGACAGGGGGGACAACTAATGAAAAACTGTTTTTT. The chain recombines TRBV4-2 with TRBJ1-4, with 11 bases lining up with TRBD1. Germline V gives CDR1 LGHNA, CDR2 YNFKEQ. Germline trimming cut 4 bases from V and 0 bases from J; bases unmatched to any gene: 7. CDR3 length equals 18 residues.

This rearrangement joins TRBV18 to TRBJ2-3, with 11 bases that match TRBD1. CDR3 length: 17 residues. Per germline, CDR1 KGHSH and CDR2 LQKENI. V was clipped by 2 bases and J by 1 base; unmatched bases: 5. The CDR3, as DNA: TGTGCCAGCTCACCAGGACAGGGGGCAGGGGGCACAGATACGCAGTATTTT. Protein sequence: CASSPGQGAGGTDTQYF. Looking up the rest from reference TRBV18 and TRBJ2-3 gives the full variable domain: NAGVMQNPRHLVRRRGQEARLRCSPMKGHSHVYWYRQLPEEGLKFMVYLQKENIIDESGMPKERFSAEFPKEGPSILRIQQVVRGDSAAYFCASSPGQGAGGTDTQYFGPGTRLTVL.

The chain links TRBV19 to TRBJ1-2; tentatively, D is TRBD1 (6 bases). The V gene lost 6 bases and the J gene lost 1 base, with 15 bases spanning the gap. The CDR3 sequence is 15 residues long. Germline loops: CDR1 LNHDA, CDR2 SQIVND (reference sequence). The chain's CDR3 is CASSRGATYNYGYTF. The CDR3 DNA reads TGTGCCAGTAGCCGGGGGGCGACCTATAACTATGGCTACACCTTC. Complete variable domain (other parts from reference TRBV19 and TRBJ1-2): DGGITQSPKYLFRKEGQNVTLSCEQNLNHDAMYWYRQDPGQGLRLIYYSQIVNDFQKGDIAEGYSVSREKKESFPLTVTSAQKNPTAFYLCASSRGATYNYGYTFGSGTRLTVV.

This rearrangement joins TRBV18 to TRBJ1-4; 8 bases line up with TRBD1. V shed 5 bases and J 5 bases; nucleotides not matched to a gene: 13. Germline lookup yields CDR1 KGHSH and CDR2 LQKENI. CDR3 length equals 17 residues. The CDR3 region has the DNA TGTGCCAGCTCAAATCAGGCCGGGACAGGCGAAAATGAAAAACTGTTTTTT. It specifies CASSNQAGTGENEKLFF.

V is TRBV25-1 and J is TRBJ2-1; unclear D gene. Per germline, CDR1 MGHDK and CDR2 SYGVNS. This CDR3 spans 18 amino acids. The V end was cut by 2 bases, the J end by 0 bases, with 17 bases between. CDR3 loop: CASSERGSSLSSYNEQFF. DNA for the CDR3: TGTGCCAGCAGTGAAAGAGGTAGCAGCCTCAGCTCCTACAATGAGCAGTTCTTC.

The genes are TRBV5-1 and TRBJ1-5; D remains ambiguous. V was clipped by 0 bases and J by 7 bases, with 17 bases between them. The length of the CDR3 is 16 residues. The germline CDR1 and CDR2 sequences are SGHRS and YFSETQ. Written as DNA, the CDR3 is TGCGCCAGCAGCTTGGAGGGCAGGACGAGCGGACAGCCCCAGCATTTT. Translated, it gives CASSLEGRTSGQPQHF. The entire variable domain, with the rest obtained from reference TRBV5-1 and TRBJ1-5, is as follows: KAGVTQTPRYLIKTRGQQVTLSCSPISGHRSVSWYQQTPGQGLQFLFEYFSETQRNKGNFPGRFSGRQFSNSRSEMNVSTLELGDSALYLCASSLEGRTSGQPQHFGDGTRLSIL.

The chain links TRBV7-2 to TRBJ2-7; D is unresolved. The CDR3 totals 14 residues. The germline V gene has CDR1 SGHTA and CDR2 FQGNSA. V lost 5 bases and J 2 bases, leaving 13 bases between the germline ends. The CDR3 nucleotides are TGTGCCAGCAGCCTCAATATTCTAGCCTACGAGCAGTACTTC. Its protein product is CASSLNILAYEQYF.

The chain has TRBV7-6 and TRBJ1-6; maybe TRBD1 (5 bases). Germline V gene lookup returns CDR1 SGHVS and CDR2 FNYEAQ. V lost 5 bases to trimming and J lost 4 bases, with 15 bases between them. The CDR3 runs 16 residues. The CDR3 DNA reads TGTGCCAGCAGCCGTGAGGACAATACTTATAATTCACCCCTCCACTTT. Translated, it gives CASSREDNTYNSPLHF.

CDR3 loop: CASSSRQGGETQYF. The CDR3 nucleotides read TGTGCCAGCAGCTCAAGACAGGGCGGAGAGACCCAGTACTTC. V gene TRBV7-2 combines with J gene TRBJ2-5; 7 bases line up with TRBD1. The ends lost 4 bases at V and 4 bases at J; junction bases unmatched: 6. Germline CDR1 and CDR2: SGHTA and FQGNSA. The length of the CDR3 is 14 residues.